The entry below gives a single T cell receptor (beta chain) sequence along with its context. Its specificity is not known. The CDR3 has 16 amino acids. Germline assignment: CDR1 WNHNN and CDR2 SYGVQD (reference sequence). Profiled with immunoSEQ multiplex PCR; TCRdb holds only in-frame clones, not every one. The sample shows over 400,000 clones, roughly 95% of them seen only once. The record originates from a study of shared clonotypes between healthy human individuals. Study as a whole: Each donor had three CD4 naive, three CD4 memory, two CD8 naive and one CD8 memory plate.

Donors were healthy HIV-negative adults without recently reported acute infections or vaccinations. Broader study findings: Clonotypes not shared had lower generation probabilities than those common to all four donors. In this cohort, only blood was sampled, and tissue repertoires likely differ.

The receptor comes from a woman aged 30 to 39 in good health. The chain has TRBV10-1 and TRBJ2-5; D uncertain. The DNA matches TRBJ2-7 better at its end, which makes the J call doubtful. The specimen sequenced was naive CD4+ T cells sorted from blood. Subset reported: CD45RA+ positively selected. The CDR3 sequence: CASSESIGTAIYEQYF. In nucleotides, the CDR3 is TGCGCCAGCAGTGAGTCGATCGGAACAGCTATCTACGAGCAGTACTTC.